This TCR beta chain was documented in a study of CD8+CD57+ T cells in acquired aplastic anemia. Study details: Sorted cells (CD4+ and CD8+) yielded DNA amounts that averaged about 3.4 ug. Read counts for CD4+ cells (from healthy donors) averaged around 11 million. Study outcomes and limitations: Patients versus controls showed no significant CD8+ Simpson's diversity difference. Almost 30 CD8+ CDR3 sequences occurred in both the patients and the controls.

Researchers used genomic DNA as the template to profile TCR beta VDJ and CDR3. Each CDR3 protein gets one entry after TCRdb re-called the reads with MiXCR. The repertoire holds about 130,000 distinct CDR3 sequences, with around 50% as singletons. In germline, CDR1 is ENHRY, CDR2 SYGVKD. The CDR3 covers 13 residues. Trimming pared 3 bases from V and 6 bases from J, leaving 9 bases between. This clonotype was seen a handful of times. Its antigen is undetermined. The sequence was obtained from a human donor in good health, serving as a control. Sequencing used sorted CD4+, CD8+, or CD8+CD57+ T cells (not recorded which) from PBMCs. This chain links TRBV10-3 with TRBJ1-5, with D possibly TRBD1 on 5 matching bases. This CDR3 reads CAISDRASQPQHF. In nucleotides, the CDR3 is TGTGCCATCAGTGACAGGGCTTCTCAGCCCCAGCATTTT.